This T cell receptor (beta chain) was sequenced for a study of OX40 agonist ivuxolimab in advanced cancers. About the research overall: Males comprised 75% to 90% of the group, whose mean age was approximately 60 years (range 23 to 79). Among those treated, three patients had partial responses, one with hepatocellular carcinoma and two with cutaneous melanoma.

Study-level results: More expanded clones were seen, on average, in CD8+ T cells than in CD4+.

TCRdb's table, derived via immunoSEQ multiplex PCR, lists solely in-frame clones and lacks some. This sample yields 66,000 or so clones, of which over 80% are seen a single time; approximately 20% belongs to the top ten. Germline-derived CDR1 and CDR2 are SEHNR and FQNEAQ (reference sequence). V lost 6 bases to trimming and J lost 3 bases, with 12 bases between them. The CDR3 totals 13 residues. In regard to this clone: Antigen unknown.

Source: CD4+ or CD8+ T cells sorted from blood, taken in a trial of the OX40 agonist ivuxolimab. The gene calls are TRBV7-9 and TRBJ2-7; the D is unclear. The source is an adult with an advanced solid tumor such as melanoma, head and neck, liver or kidney cancer. The CDR3 loop reads CASRSGSDYEQYF. As DNA, the CDR3 is TGTGCCAGCAGAAGTGGCTCTGACTACGAGCAGTACTTC.